The T cell receptor beta chain under discussion was sequenced for a study of radiation and T cells in renal cell carcinoma. Time point indicated: blood 4 weeks post-SBRT, at nephrectomy. Treatment denoted: 15 Gy SBRT to primary tumor, nephrectomy 4 weeks later. This clone has more than one count but fewer than ten. This table comes from immunoSEQ multiplex PCR, and its TCRdb copy is limited to in-frame clones, with some not included. The table lists approximately 170,000 clones, about 87% of them singletons, with approximately 10% in the top ten. Trimming cost V 4 bases and J 1 base, with 14 bases left between them. Looked up from germline, CDR1 is SGHRS and CDR2 is YFSETQ. There are 15 residues in the CDR3.

The source is a woman aged 50 to 65 with renal cell carcinoma. The V and J genes are TRBV5-1 and TRBJ1-1; a possible D gene is TRBD1 (6 bases). Sequencing was performed on blood, taken from a patient whose treatment included radiotherapy and nephrectomy. The CDR3 DNA follows: TGCGCCAGCAGCCTTGGACAGCCGGGGAACACTGAAGCTTTCTTT. Its protein is CASSLGQPGNTEAFF.